This T cell receptor beta chain was sequenced for a study of shared clonotypes between healthy human individuals. Germline-derived CDR1 and CDR2 are GTSNPN and SVGIG (reference sequence). V lost 3 bases to trimming and J lost 4 bases, with 7 bases between them. The CDR3 has 13 residues. For each subset, genomic DNA was distributed in equal portions over several immunoSEQ plates. The table came from immunoSEQ multiplex PCR; TCRdb's copy has only in-frame clones and leaves some out. This table holds nearly 1 million clones, over 60% found once. This TCR derives from a man younger than 35 in good health. Sequencing was performed on memory CD4+ T cells sorted from blood. Subset denoted: CD45RA-negative fraction. V and J are TRBV30 and TRBJ2-6; D is ambiguous. This CDR3 reads CAWRVRGANVLTF. CDR3 nucleotide sequence: TGTGCCTGGAGGGTCAGGGGGGCCAACGTCCTGACTTTC.